This paragraph reports one T cell receptor beta chain. Its binding antigen is unknown. Base qualities are missing; no much larger clone stands one base away. TCR CDR3 regions were amplified from genomic DNA by multiplex PCR using the deep immunoSEQ assay. For each cell subset, the extracted genomic DNA was distributed evenly across all wells of several immunoSEQ 96-well plates, and each plate served as one replicate. For sorted subsets, roughly 200 ng genomic DNA, equal to 30,000 or so T cell genomes, was loaded into each replicate PCR. The purified libraries were quantified using a Qubit 3.0 fluorometer, sized with a Bioanalyzer 2100, and then quantified again using the KAPA Library Quantification kit. Every immunoSEQ 96-well plate was sequenced on a dedicated single-read 150-cycle Illumina NextSeq 550 flow cell. Under the source paper's analysis protocol: Because only junctional sequences without quality scores were contained in the immunoSEQ output, filtering matching that applied to full-length reads could not be performed. Sequences were annotated with PyIR, a Python wrapper for IgBLAST v1.9, using IMGT germline references to assign V/J genes and CDR3. Reads were removed for weak V/J assignments (E-value above 1e-6), missing CDR3, stop codons, out-of-frame junctions, or ambiguous translated residues. V3J clonotypes were defined by identical inferred V gene, J gene, and CDR3 amino acid sequence. Percentage overlap between repertoires was calculated by dividing the number of shared unique clonotypes by the size of the smaller repertoire. Richness of each repertoire was evaluated using RTK rarefaction, the Chao1 estimator, and Recon v2.1 estimates of unobserved clonotypes. Generation probabilities were computed with OLGA for all TCRbeta clonotypes obtained by the gDNA method from several donors. The table was pulled from immuneACCESS by TCRdb, which kept in-frame rearrangements only. Such tables lose some clones; where checked, under half of the loss comes from unresolved V genes, and the rest has no known cause. The D gene and trimming were derived from the DNA, and the V and J assignments and clone size from that table. The sample has some 2 million clones on record, approximately 94% of them singletons. The ten largest clonotypes hold approximately 1.2% of the sample.

CD8 naive samples were CD45RO-negative cells positively selected for CCR7, giving a CD45RA+CCR7+ population that excluded TemRA cells. The donors were healthy, HIV-negative adults with no recently reported acute infections or vaccinations. Every donor was a Caucasian adult living in Nashville, Tennessee, USA. Blood was collected by leukapheresis, and PBMCs were isolated by Ficoll-Histopaque density gradient centrifugation and then cryopreserved in liquid nitrogen vapor phase. Analytical flow cytometry was used to check the purity and quantity of each magnetically sorted T cell population. Genomic DNA was isolated from each sorted fraction and quantified by UV absorbance on a Nanodrop 2000c. This record belongs to a study of shared clonotypes between healthy human individuals (dated by TCRdb to 2020 to 2022). For context, the study as a whole: The cohort comprised two women and a few men aged 18 to 49 years. To estimate repertoire size and how much clonotypes are shared between individuals, the study performed deep sequencing of blood TCR repertoires from 4 to 6 healthy adults. Leukapheresis yielded between about 0.85 and 10 billion PBMCs per donor. For each donor, CD4 naive and CD4 memory were each run on three plates, CD8 naive on two plates, and CD8 memory on one plate. Libraries were prepared and TCR repertoires were sequenced by different laboratories using diverse techniques, in order to increase sequencing depth and limit assay-specific biases. What the research found in general, with its limitations: Naive subsets generally had larger estimated clonotype richness than memory subsets. Across a few donors, 4.5% to 6.5% of naive CD4, around 3.5% of naive CD8, around 2.1% of memory CD4, and about 0.4% of memory CD8 clonotypes were shared. Even with the large sequencing depth, rarefaction of the sorted-subset datasets indicated that sequencing was incomplete. The genetic and exposure-history diversity represented was limited by the small number of donors. Sampling was limited to blood, and TCR repertoires in tissue likely differ from TCR repertoires in blood. Based on pairwise subsampling, the degree of clonotype sharing among donors was expected to be affected by sequencing depth. Clonotypes shared by all four sorted-subset donors showed higher generation probabilities than non-shared clonotypes.

In the germline V gene, CDR1 corresponds to SGHVS and CDR2 to FNYEAQ. V sheds 5 bases and J sheds 3 bases, leaving 14 bases between their ends. Inclusive of the bounding cysteine and phenylalanine, the CDR3 is 16 residues long. The sequence is cut down to CDR3 DNA, 48 bases in frame from base 1. This sequence was found in a man younger than 30 in good health. The rearrangement combines TRBV7-6 with TRBJ1-6; TRBD1 might be the D gene, on 6 matching bases. What was sequenced was naive CD8+ T cells sorted from blood. The cell subset or site label, read with the paper, signifies: CD45RA+CCR7+. The DNA sequence is as follows: TGTGCCAGCAGCCTCACAGGGAGCAGCTATAATTCACCCCTCCACTTT. Its protein reads: CASSLTGSSYNSPLHF.